The next 3 T cell receptor beta chains were all read from a single sample in a study of T cells in Graves' hyperthyroidism and ophthalmopathy (dated 2019 in TCRdb). To prepare the library, multiplex PCR was applied. Instrument used: Illumina HiSeq 2000. TCR beta CDR3 regions were amplified from RNA transcripts. For the first round of RT-PCR on the TCR CDR3, the HTBI primer set was used together with the Qiagen OneStep RT-PCR kit. TCRdb took the public reads, trimmed them with fastp at Q25, ran MiXCR for clone calling and kept in-frame beta chains. Merged by CDR3 protein, the rows form single entries marked with the most common genes and DNA. Present in this sample are approximately 600,000 distinct CDR3 sequences, around 14% of which were seen just once. In total, the top ten clones hold approximately 5.7% of the sample. Specimen: blood. The receptors derive from a woman aged 30 to 39 with Graves' hyperthyroidism that later progressed to Graves' ophthalmopathy.

This clonotype was recorded at least ten times. The chain links TRBV7-3 to TRBJ1-2, with 10 bases that match TRBD1. Germline V lookup: CDR1 SGHTA, CDR2 FQGTGA. CDR3 size: 13 residues. J was trimmed by 5 bases and V by 5 bases; bases with no gene match: 2. The CDR3 protein is CASSPGQGYGYTF. The CDR3 region has the DNA TGTGCCAGCAGCCCGGGACAGGGGTATGGCTACACCTTC.

This clonotype was detected many times. This chain connects TRBV2 to TRBJ2-7, with D possibly being TRBD1 (5 bases). This CDR3 spans 12 amino acids. Trimming removed 8 bases from V and 3 bases from J, with 11 bases in between. Germline V gene lookup returns CDR1 SNHLY and CDR2 FYNNEI. The CDR3 sequence: CASLGANYEQYF. The CDR3 nucleotides read TGTGCCAGCCTTGGGGCTAACTACGAGCAGTACTTC.

This clonotype was detected a few times. The chain links TRBV19 to TRBJ1-5, with a possible D match to TRBD1 (6 bases). The ends were cut back, 3 bases at V and 5 bases at J, with 11 bases in the middle. Germline CDR1 is LNHDA and CDR2 is SQIVND (reference sequence). The CDR3 length is 14 residues. CDR3 residues: CASSIQRGDQPQHF. CDR3 DNA sequence: TGTGCCAGTAGTATCCAGAGGGGGGATCAGCCCCAGCATTTT.